These 23 T cell receptor beta chains share one sample of origin, sequenced in a study of T cells in tumors after PD-1 blockade. Profiled with immunoSEQ multiplex PCR; TCRdb holds only in-frame clones, not every one. Seen here are roughly 25,000 clones, roughly 80% observed once, and the top ten hold approximately 12%. The specimen was PBMCs, collected after anti-PD-1 treatment. The receptors originated from a human donor with basal cell carcinoma.

This clone was counted once. This chain connects TRBV6-1 to TRBJ2-7, with D unclear. Between the trimmed V and J ends, which lost 2 bases and 9 bases, there was a span of 11 bases. Per the germline V gene, CDR1 is MNHNS and CDR2 is SASEGT. The CDR3 length is 12 residues. The chain's CDR3 is CASSERINPQYF. As DNA, the CDR3 is TGTGCCAGCAGTGAACGAATAAACCCGCAGTACTTC.

This rearrangement joins TRBV7-9 to TRBJ2-7; D possibly corresponds to TRBD2 (5 bases). The CDR3 sequence is 13 residues long. Germline CDR1 is SEHNR and CDR2 is FQNEAQ (reference sequence). CDR3 sequence (DNA): TGTGCGCTCAGCGGTGGCTTATCCTACGAGCAGTACTTC. This gives the protein CALSGGLSYEQYF.

DNA for the CDR3: TGTGCCAGCAGCTTTTACTCTAGGCCCCTGAGGGACACAGATACGCAGTATTTT. Translated: CASSFYSRPLRDTDTQYF. The chain combines TRBV11-2 with TRBJ2-3; possibly TRBD2 for D (5 bases). Trimming took off 3 bases at V and 2 bases at J, with 21 bases between the two ends. This CDR3 contains 18 residues. Germline V lookup: CDR1 SGHAT, CDR2 FQNNGV.

The V call is TRBV5-1, the J call TRBJ1-4; 7 bases match TRBD1. The ends lost 4 bases at V and 6 bases at J; junction bases unmatched: 6. The CDR3 totals 14 residues. Germline CDR1 reads SGHRS; CDR2 reads YFSETQ. The CDR3 here is CASSTGQVYEKLFF. The CDR3 coding sequence is TGCGCCAGCAGCACCGGACAGGTTTATGAAAAACTGTTTTTT.

The J gene is TRBJ1-6, the V gene TRBV10-3; D is ambiguous. Germline lookup yields CDR1 ENHRY and CDR2 SYGVKD. This CDR3 region has 14 residues. Trimming cost V 4 bases and J 7 bases, with 11 bases left between them. For the CDR3, the DNA is TGTGCCATCAGTGGGGCCCTGGACAATTCACCCCTCCACTTT. Its translation is CAISGALDNSPLHF.

The chain combines TRBV19 with TRBJ1-1; D is unresolved. V gave up 7 bases and J gave up 0 bases, with 6 bases separating them. CDR3 length: 12 residues. The germline gives CDR1 LNHDA, CDR2 SQIVND (reference sequence). CDR3 loop: CASTRMNTEAFF. The CDR3 DNA reads TGTGCCAGTACAAGGATGAACACTGAAGCTTTCTTT.

This chain connects TRBV2 to TRBJ2-5, with 9 nucleotides matching TRBD2. The J segment lost 5 bases and the V segment lost 4 bases, leaving 11 bases of the junction unmatched. CDR3 size: 16 residues. In germline, CDR1 is SNHLY, CDR2 FYNNEI. CDR3 amino acids: CASSGGAAGGRETQYF. In DNA, the CDR3 is TGTGCCAGCAGTGGGGGCGCGGCGGGGGGGCGTGAGACCCAGTACTTC.

V is TRBV27 and J is TRBJ2-7; possibly TRBD2 for D (6 bases). With 5 bases removed from V and 1 base from J, the gap between germline ends came to 18 bases. Germline assignment: CDR1 MNHEY and CDR2 SMNVEV (reference sequence). The CDR3 has 16 residues. The CDR3 DNA is TGTGCCAGCAGTGGCCCCCGGTCAGGGAGGTCCTACGAGCAGTACTTC. The encoded protein is CASSGPRSGRSYEQYF.

Only one count was recorded for this clone. The chain employs TRBV2 and TRBJ2-6; TRBD1 is a possible D gene (6 bases). V was clipped by 6 bases and J by 4 bases, with 13 bases between them. CDR3 length: 15 residues. CDR1 is SNHLY, CDR2 FYNNEI, per germline. CDR3 bases: TGTGCCAGCAGAAATTCCGGGACAGGGGCCAACGTCCTGACTTTC. It yields the protein CASRNSGTGANVLTF.

The chain combines TRBV6-5 with TRBJ1-2; D remains unclear. The CDR3 is 12 residues long. V was shortened by 7 bases and J by 5 bases, with 11 bases between the two germline ends. Germline assignment: CDR1 MNHEY and CDR2 SVGAGI. DNA of the CDR3: TGTGCCAGCACAAGGGATACTTATGGCTACACCTTC. Residues: CASTRDTYGYTF.

The gene calls are TRBV5-4 and TRBJ2-1, with 10 nucleotides matching TRBD1. The CDR3 consists of 18 residues. Germline CDR1 SGHNT, CDR2 YYREEE (reference sequence). V lost 0 bases and J lost 1; bases outside the gene matches: 7. The CDR3 DNA sequence: TGTGCCAGCAGCTTGGGGCGACAGGGGGCTAGGTCCTACAATGAGCAGTTCTTC. Protein product: CASSLGRQGARSYNEQFF.

J is TRBJ1-1 and V is TRBV2; 9 bases map to TRBD1. The ends lost 7 bases at V and 4 bases at J; junction bases unmatched: 10. Germline V CDR1 and CDR2: SNHLY, FYNNEI. The CDR3 spans 15 residues. The CDR3 region has the DNA TGTGCCAGCACCCCGGGACAGGGATTTAGCACTGAAGCTTTCTTT. This encodes CASTPGQGFSTEAFF.

The CDR3 loop is CASSQERGRVTEAFF. CDR3 coding DNA: TGCGCCAGCAGCCAAGAAAGGGGGCGTGTTACTGAAGCTTTCTTT. The chain recombines TRBV4-1 with TRBJ1-1; 7 nucleotides match TRBD1. The CDR3 length is 15 residues. J lost 5 bases, V lost 0 bases, and 6 bases had no gene match. CDR1 and CDR2 from the germline V gene are MGHRA and YSYEKL.

This clone was recorded only once. The chain employs TRBV3-1 (or the pseudogene TRBV3-2) and TRBJ1-5; D remains unclear. Trimming took off 1 base at V and 3 bases at J, with 7 bases between the two ends. The CDR3 runs 14 residues. Germline CDR1 reads LGHDT; CDR2 reads YNNKEL (reference sequence). The CDR3 sequence: CASSQGVTNQPQHF. DNA of the CDR3: TGTGCCAGCAGCCAAGGGGTGACCAATCAGCCCCAGCATTTT.

This clone was picked up one time. The chain uses TRBV14 and TRBJ1-6; the match to TRBD1 covers 11 bases. Trimming at V came to 5 bases and at J to 11 bases, leaving 5 bases not matched to a gene. In germline, CDR1 is SGHDN, CDR2 FVKESK. The CDR3 is 14 residues long. The CDR3 region has the DNA TGTGCCAGCAGCTCGGGACAGGGGGGACCACCCCTCCACTTT. Amino acid sequence: CASSSGQGGPPLHF.

The chain is built from TRBV13 and TRBJ2-3; weak D call: TRBD2 (6 bases). CDR1 is PRHDT and CDR2 is FYEKMQ in the germline V gene (reference sequence). V gave up 3 bases and J gave up 3 bases, with 13 bases separating them. This CDR3 has 15 residues. CDR3 sequence (DNA): TGTGCCAGCAGCTTGGGCCTAGCGCTTACAGATACGCAGTATTTT. Protein: CASSLGLALTDTQYF.

J is TRBJ2-7 and V is TRBV16; 9 nucleotides agree with TRBD1. J was trimmed by 4 bases and V by 2 bases; bases with no gene match: 15. Germline V gene lookup returns CDR1 KGHSY and CDR2 FQNENV. The length of the CDR3 is 18 residues. The CDR3 DNA reads TGTGCCAGCAGCCAAACGGGACAGGGCTATTCGGGTCGGTACGAGCAGTACTTC. The encoded protein is CASSQTGQGYSGRYEQYF. Together with reference TRBV16 and TRBJ2-7, the CDR3 gives the full variable domain: GEEVAQTPKHLVRGEGQKAKLYCAPIKGHSYVFWYQQVLKNEFKFLISFQNENVFDETGMPKERFSAKCLPNSPCSLEIQATKLEDSAVYFCASSQTGQGYSGRYEQYFGPGTRLTVT.

The chain uses TRBV19 and TRBJ1-4, with D possibly matching TRBD1 (6 bases). The CDR3 spans 15 residues. Looked up from germline, CDR1 is LNHDA and CDR2 is SQIVND (reference sequence). Trimming cost V 1 base and J 11 bases, with 17 bases left between them. The DNA of the CDR3 is TGTGCCAGTAGTATAGGTAGGGGGAATCGTCGGAAACTGTTTTTT. Its translation: CASSIGRGNRRKLFF.

The chain employs TRBV19 and TRBJ2-1; 8 bases align to TRBD1. This CDR3 is built from 16 residues. Germline CDR1 is LNHDA and CDR2 is SQIVND (reference sequence). V dropped 0 bases and J dropped 8; count of bases not matched to a gene: 9. The CDR3 spells CASSIDSGRGHYEQFF. The CDR3 bases are TGTGCCAGTAGTATAGATTCGGGCAGGGGGCACTATGAGCAGTTCTTC.

The J gene is TRBJ1-1, the V gene TRBV27; D is unclear. Trimming removed 5 bases at V and 4 bases at J, with 11 bases between. CDR1 is MNHEY, CDR2 SMNVEV, per germline (reference sequence). The CDR3 spans 13 residues. CDR3 protein: CASSVGLRTEAFF. In DNA, the CDR3 is TGTGCCAGCAGTGTAGGGTTGCGCACTGAAGCTTTCTTT.

The chain's CDR3 is CASSFDSGNTIYF. The CDR3 region has the DNA TGTGCCAGCAGTTTCGACTCTGGAAACACCATATATTTT. The chain uses TRBV12-3 or TRBV12-4 and TRBJ1-3, with D hard to call. Between the trimmed V and J ends, which lost 3 bases and 0 bases, there was a span of 3 bases. This CDR3 is built from 13 residues.

The V call is TRBV5-1, the J call TRBJ2-3, with D perhaps TRBD2 (5 bases). Germline V gene sequence: CDR1 SGHRS, CDR2 YFSETQ. This CDR3 has 13 residues. V gave up 6 bases and J gave up 5 bases, with 13 bases separating them. The CDR3 protein is CASMRAGRDTQYF. The CDR3 nucleotides are TGCGCCAGCATGAGGGCCGGAAGAGATACGCAGTATTTT.

The chain carries TRBV7-8 and TRBJ2-5; 7 nucleotides align to TRBD1. The germline V gene has CDR1 SGHVS and CDR2 FQNEAQ. The CDR3 contains 14 residues. Trimming removed 3 bases from V and 5 bases from J; junction bases left unmatched: 6. The CDR3 here is CASSLTGFVETQYF. The CDR3 region has the DNA TGTGCCAGCAGCTTGACAGGGTTCGTGGAGACCCAGTACTTC.